These 8 T cell receptor beta chains share one sample of origin, sequenced in a study of human T cells and chemical hapten exposure. TCRdb itself ran the 5' RACE reads through MiXCR, one entry per CDR3 protein. This table holds tens of thousands of distinct CDR3 sequences, about 8.4% found once. The template was total RNA from unfractionated whole blood. The receptors derive from a male donor in good health.

This clonotype was seen only a few times. The genes are TRBV5-1 and TRBJ2-4; tentatively, D is TRBD2 (7 bases). Germline V gives CDR1 SGHRS, CDR2 YFSETQ. CDR3 size: 16 residues. Trimming removed 1 base from V and 0 bases from J, with 11 bases in between. The CDR3 DNA reads TGCGCCAGCAGCTTGAGGGGGGGGCTAGCCAAAAACATTCAGTACTTC. Protein product: CASSLRGGLAKNIQYF.

This clonotype was observed a handful of times. This chain uses TRBV4-3 with TRBJ1-2, with D tentatively TRBD1 (6 bases). The germline gives CDR1 LGHNA, CDR2 YSLEER. V was clipped by 4 bases and J by 1 base, with 13 bases between them. The CDR3 has 15 residues. CDR3 in DNA: TGCGCCAGCAGCCGACGACAGGCGATTAACTATGGCTACACCTTC. Translated, it gives CASSRRQAINYGYTF.

This clonotype turned up a few times. V and J are TRBV2 and TRBJ1-2; no clear D. This CDR3 is 13 amino acids long. The ends were cut back, 7 bases at V and 3 bases at J, with 12 bases in the middle. Germline V gives CDR1 SNHLY, CDR2 FYNNEI. CDR3 DNA: TGTGCCAGCAACGCGGGCACAGACTATGGCTACACCTTC. This translates into CASNAGTDYGYTF.

This clonotype was recorded many times. This chain links TRBV7-2 with TRBJ2-3; D unclear. The V end lost 3 bases, the J end lost 4 bases, and 11 bases lay between the germline ends. The germline V gene encodes CDR1 SGHTA and CDR2 FQGNSA. This CDR3 is built from 14 residues. CDR3 coding DNA: TGTGCCAGCAGCTTGACTGGAGCCCCAGATACGCAGTATTTT. Translating gives CASSLTGAPDTQYF.

This clonotype was counted between two and nine times. The V and J genes are TRBV3-1 and TRBJ2-1; weak D call: TRBD2 (5 bases). The CDR3 totals 15 residues. Per germline, CDR1 LGHDT and CDR2 YNNKEL (reference sequence). V was clipped by 0 bases and J by 9 bases, with 15 bases between them. For the CDR3, the DNA is TGTGCCAGCAGCCAAGAGGACTGGGGAAGTGGTGAGCAGTTCTTC. It yields the protein CASSQEDWGSGEQFF.

The chain is built from TRBV6-5 and TRBJ1-1; 7 nucleotides align to TRBD1. The CDR3 spans 14 residues. CDR1 is MNHEY, CDR2 SVGAGI, per germline. Trimming removed 6 bases from V and 2 bases from J; junction bases left unmatched: 6. CDR3 sequence reads: CASSNRGANTEAFF. Here the CDR3 DNA reads TGTGCCAGCAGCAACAGGGGAGCTAACACTGAAGCTTTCTTT.

The J gene is TRBJ2-3, the V gene TRBV7-9, with no clear D. V shed 3 bases and J shed 0 bases, with 16 bases lying between them. The CDR3 is 17 amino acids. Germline V CDR1 and CDR2: SEHNR, FQNEAQ (reference sequence). Here the CDR3 DNA reads TGTGCCAGCAGCTTCCCCCGAGACGCCGACAGCACAGATACGCAGTATTTT. Its translation: CASSFPRDADSTDTQYF.

The V gene is TRBV20-1, the J gene TRBJ1-4; the D gene is possibly TRBD1 (6 bases). Trimming removed 0 bases from V and 9 bases from J, with 8 bases in between. In germline, CDR1 is DFQATT, CDR2 SNEGSKA (reference sequence). The CDR3 covers 12 residues. The CDR3 DNA is TGCAGTGCTAGAGACAGGGGACAAAAACTGTTTTTT. It encodes CSARDRGQKLFF.